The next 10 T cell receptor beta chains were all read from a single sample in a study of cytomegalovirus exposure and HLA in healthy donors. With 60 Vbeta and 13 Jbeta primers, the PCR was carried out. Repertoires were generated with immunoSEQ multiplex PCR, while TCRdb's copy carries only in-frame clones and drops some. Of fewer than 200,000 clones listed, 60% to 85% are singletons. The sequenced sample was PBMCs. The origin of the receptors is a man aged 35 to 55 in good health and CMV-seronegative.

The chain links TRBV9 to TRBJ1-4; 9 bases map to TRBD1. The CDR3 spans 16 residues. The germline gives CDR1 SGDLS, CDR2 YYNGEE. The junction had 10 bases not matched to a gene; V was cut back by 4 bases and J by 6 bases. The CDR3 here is CASSPPPGQGDEKLFF. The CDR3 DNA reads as TGTGCCAGCAGCCCCCCCCCGGGACAGGGTGATGAAAAACTGTTTTTT.

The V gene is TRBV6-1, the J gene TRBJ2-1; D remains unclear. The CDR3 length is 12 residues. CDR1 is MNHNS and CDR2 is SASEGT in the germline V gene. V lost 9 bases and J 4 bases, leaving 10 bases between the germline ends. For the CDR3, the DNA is TGTGCCAGTAATGATCGGTACAATGAGCAGTTCTTC. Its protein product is CASNDRYNEQFF.

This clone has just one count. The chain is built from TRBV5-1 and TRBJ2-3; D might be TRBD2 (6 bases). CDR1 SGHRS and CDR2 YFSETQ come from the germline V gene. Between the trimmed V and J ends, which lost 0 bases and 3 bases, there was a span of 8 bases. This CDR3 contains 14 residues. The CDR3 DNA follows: TGCGCCAGCAGCTTGGAGGAGGGAACAGATACGCAGTATTTT. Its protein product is CASSLEEGTDTQYF.

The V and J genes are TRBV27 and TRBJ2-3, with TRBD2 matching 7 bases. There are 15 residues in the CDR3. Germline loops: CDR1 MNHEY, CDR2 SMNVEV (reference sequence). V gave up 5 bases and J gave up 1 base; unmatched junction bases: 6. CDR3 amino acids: CASSGWTRGTDTQYF. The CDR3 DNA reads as TGTGCCAGCAGTGGTTGGACTAGAGGCACAGATACGCAGTATTTT.

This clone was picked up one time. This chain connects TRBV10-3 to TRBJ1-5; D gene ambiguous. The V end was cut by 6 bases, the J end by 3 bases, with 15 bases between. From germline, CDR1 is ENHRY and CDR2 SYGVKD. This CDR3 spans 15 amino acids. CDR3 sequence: CAIRNTDDPNQPQHF. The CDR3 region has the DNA TGTGCCATCAGGAATACAGACGATCCCAATCAGCCCCAGCATTTT.

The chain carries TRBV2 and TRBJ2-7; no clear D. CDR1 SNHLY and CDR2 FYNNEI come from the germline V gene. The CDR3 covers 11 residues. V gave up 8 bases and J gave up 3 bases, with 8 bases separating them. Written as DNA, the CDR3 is TGTGCCAGCGGCCCTTTCTACGAGCAGTACTTC. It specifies CASGPFYEQYF.

CDR3 region: CASSLGPPGTSATNEQFF. The CDR3 DNA sequence: TGCGCCAGCAGCTTGGGCCCACCCGGGACTAGCGCCACCAATGAGCAGTTCTTC. This chain connects TRBV5-1 to TRBJ2-1; TRBD2 matches at 10 bases. Germline lookup yields CDR1 SGHRS and CDR2 YFSETQ. This CDR3 contains 18 residues. V was pared by 0 bases and J by 6 bases, with 12 bases of the junction left unmatched.

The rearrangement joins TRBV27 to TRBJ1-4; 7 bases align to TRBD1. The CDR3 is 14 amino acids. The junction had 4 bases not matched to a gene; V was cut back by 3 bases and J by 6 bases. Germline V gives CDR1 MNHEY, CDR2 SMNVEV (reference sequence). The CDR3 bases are TGTGCCAGCAGTTTTTGGCAGGGGGATGAAAAACTGTTTTTT. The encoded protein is CASSFWQGDEKLFF.

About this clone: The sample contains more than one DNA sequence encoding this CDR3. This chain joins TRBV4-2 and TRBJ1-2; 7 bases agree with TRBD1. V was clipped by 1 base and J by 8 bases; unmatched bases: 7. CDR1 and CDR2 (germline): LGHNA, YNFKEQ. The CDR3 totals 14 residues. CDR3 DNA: TGTGCCAGCAGCCAAGGACAGGGAGCCTACGGCTACACCTTC. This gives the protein CASSQGQGAYGYTF.

The CDR3 coding sequence is TGTGCCAGCAGCTTTCCGGGAGTATACGAGCAGTACTTC. Its protein is CASSFPGVYEQYF. The chain links TRBV11-3 to TRBJ2-7, with D maybe TRBD2 (6 bases). The CDR3 length is 13 residues. V was pared by 3 bases and J by 4 bases, with 10 bases between. Germline CDR1 SGHNT, CDR2 YENEEA.